This TCR beta chain was documented in a study of cytomegalovirus exposure and HLA in healthy donors. Points from the study as a whole: Differences between HLA loci emerged in a later analysis of TCR association rates, with DRB1 most and HLA-C fewest. There were about 160 TCR beta chains listed as cytomegalovirus-associated.

Primers for the PCR totalled 60 Vbeta and 13 Jbeta. Generated by immunoSEQ multiplex PCR, the TCRdb table keeps only in-frame clones and is missing some. This table holds tens of thousands of clones, 60% to 75% found once. Germline CDR1 and CDR2: WNHNN and SYGVQD (reference sequence). After removal of 4 bases from V and 4 bases from J, the junction contained 4 bases not matched to a gene. This CDR3 comprises 13 residues. Points on this clone: Its antigen is as yet unknown.

This rearrangement joins TRBV10-1 to TRBJ2-7, with 7 nucleotides matching TRBD1. The sequence derives from a woman between 40 and 55 years old in good health and CMV-seropositive. Sequencing input: PBMCs. The CDR3 reads CASSAPTGYEQYF. For the CDR3, the DNA is TGCGCCAGCAGTGCCCCGACAGGGTACGAGCAGTACTTC.